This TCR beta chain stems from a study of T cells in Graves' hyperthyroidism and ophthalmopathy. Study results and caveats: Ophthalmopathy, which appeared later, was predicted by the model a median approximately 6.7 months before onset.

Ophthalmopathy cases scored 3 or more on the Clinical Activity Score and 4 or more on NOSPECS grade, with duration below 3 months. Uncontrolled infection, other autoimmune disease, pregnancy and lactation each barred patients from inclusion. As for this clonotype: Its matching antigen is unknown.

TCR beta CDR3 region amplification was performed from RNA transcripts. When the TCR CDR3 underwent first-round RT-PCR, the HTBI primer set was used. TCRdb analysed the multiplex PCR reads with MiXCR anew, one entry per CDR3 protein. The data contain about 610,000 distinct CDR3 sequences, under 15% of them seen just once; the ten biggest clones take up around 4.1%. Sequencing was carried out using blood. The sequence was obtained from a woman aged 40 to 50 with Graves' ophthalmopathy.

The CDR3: CSASGTGGDYGYTF. The DNA of the CDR3 is TGCAGTGCTAGTGGGACAGGGGGCGACTATGGCTACACCTTC. The chain links TRBV20-1 to TRBJ1-2; 12 nucleotides align to TRBD1. V was clipped by 3 bases and J by 3 bases; unmatched bases: 2. From germline, CDR1 is DFQATT and CDR2 SNEGSKA (reference sequence). The CDR3 is 14 residues long.